The 24 T cell receptor beta chains below come from one sample, sequenced in a study of glioma-infiltrating T cells. Amplification of TCR alpha and beta CDR3 regions from RNA used iRepertoire nested multiplex PCR. From the multiplex PCR reads, TCRdb called clonotypes with MiXCR, one entry per CDR3 protein. Of about 200,000 distinct CDR3 sequences in the sample, roughly a third were seen once. Sequenced sample: glioma tissue, nonneoplastic brain tissue, or PBMCs (not recorded which). The receptor set was obtained from a human donor with low-grade glioma or glioblastoma, undergoing nonglioma brain surgery, or in good health (not recorded which).

Ten or more counts support this clonotype. The chain combines TRBV20-1 with TRBJ1-1; 10 bases match TRBD1. V was clipped by 6 bases and J by 6 bases; unmatched bases: 7. The CDR3 is made up of 13 amino acids. CDR1 is DFQATT, CDR2 SNEGSKA, per germline (reference sequence). The CDR3 region has the DNA TGCAGTGCCACACCGGACAGGGGGTCTGAAGCTTTCTTT. Its protein product is CSATPDRGSEAFF.

This clonotype was seen only a few times. A junction boundary mismatches the germline segment, possibly from a read error. The J gene is TRBJ2-7, the V gene TRBV7-2; TRBD1 is a possible D gene (8 bases). Germline lookup yields CDR1 SGHTA and CDR2 FQGNSA. The CDR3 loop spans 13 amino acids. The CDR3 loop reads CASSLDRDYGQYF. The CDR3 DNA reads TGTGCCAGCAGCTTGGACAGGGACTACGGGCAGTACTTC.

This clonotype was picked up one time. The chain combines TRBV25-1 with TRBJ2-3; 13 positions match TRBD2. Germline CDR1 MGHDK, CDR2 SYGVNS. The CDR3 sequence is 16 residues long. V trimming: 1 base; J trimming: 6 bases; junction bases outside the gene matches: 4. For the CDR3, the DNA is TGTGCCAGCAGTGAATTGACTAGCGGGAGGCGGGATACGCAGTATTTT. It is translated as CASSELTSGRRDTQYF.

This clonotype was counted many times. The chain recombines TRBV4-2 with TRBJ2-7, with 9 bases aligning to TRBD2. Germline CDR1 and CDR2: LGHNA and YNFKEQ. Trimming cost V 3 bases and J 4 bases; bases outside gene matches: 10. CDR3 length equals 16 residues. The CDR3 loop is CASSHMGRGREYEQYF. The CDR3 coding sequence is TGTGCCAGCAGCCACATGGGACGCGGGAGGGAGTACGAGCAGTACTTC.

As regards this clonotype: A much larger clone differs by one base, so this may be a read error. This rearrangement joins TRBV7-2 to TRBJ2-5, with 9 bases fitting TRBD1. The CDR3 covers 13 residues. CDR1 is SGHTA and CDR2 is FQGNSA in the germline V gene. CDR3 sequence reads: CASSRDREEAQYF. The CDR3 DNA reads as TGTGCCAGCTCCCGGGACAGGGAAGAGGCCCAGTACTTC.

The chain is built from TRBV27 and TRBJ2-3; possible D gene TRBD1, 6 bases. Germline V gene sequence: CDR1 MNHEY, CDR2 SMNVEV (reference sequence). V gave up 4 bases and J gave up 3 bases, with 20 bases separating them. The CDR3 covers 17 residues. The CDR3 DNA sequence: TGTGCCAGCAGTTCTCTGGGAGTAGGGGGAGTAACAGATACGCAGTATTTT. The encoded protein is CASSSLGVGGVTDTQYF.

This clonotype was seen at least ten times. The rearrangement joins TRBV19 to TRBJ1-1, with no clear D. Germline CDR1 LNHDA, CDR2 SQIVND (reference sequence). The V end lost 5 bases, the J end lost 7 bases, and 8 bases lay between the germline ends. This CDR3 spans 11 amino acids. The CDR3 DNA is TGTGCCAGTAGTCAAACTAATGAAGCTTTCTTT. Protein product: CASSQTNEAFF.

This clonotype showed up just a few times. The chain uses TRBV7-9 and TRBJ2-2; D gene uncertain. CDR1 is SEHNR and CDR2 is FQNEAQ in the germline V gene (reference sequence). This CDR3 has 14 residues. V was cut by 3 bases and J by 5 bases, with 10 bases left in between. CDR3 bases: TGTGCCAGCAGCTTGATACTGAGGACCGGGGAGCTGTTTTTT. Protein: CASSLILRTGELFF.

A remark on this clonotype: This may come from a read error, since a much larger clone is one base off. The chain carries TRBV11-2 and TRBJ1-1; D ambiguous. The CDR3 runs 12 residues. CDR1 SGHAT and CDR2 FQNNGV come from the germline V gene. CDR3 sequence reads: CASILSRSEAFF. CDR3 bases: TGTGCCAGCATCTTAAGCCGCTCTGAAGCTTTCTTT.

Note on this clonotype: This clone may be a read error of a much larger clone one base away. The chain joins TRBV5-6 to TRBJ2-1; tentatively, D is TRBD2 (6 bases). This CDR3 region has 12 residues. Germline lookup yields CDR1 SGHDT and CDR2 YYEEEE. Trimming took 8 bases from V and 7 from J, leaving 13 bases between them. The CDR3 DNA sequence: TGTGCCAGACGGGACTTACGAAATGAGCAGTTCTTC. It codes for CARRDLRNEQFF.

This clonotype was counted at least ten times. The V call is TRBV6-1, the J call TRBJ2-7; the match to TRBD2 covers 14 bases. The CDR3 spans 15 residues. J lost 6 bases, V lost 5 bases, and 6 bases had no gene match. The V gene's germline CDR1 is MNHNS and CDR2 SASEGT. The CDR3 nucleotides are TGTGCCAGCAGTTCTGCCGGACTAGCGGGAGGCGAGCAGTACTTC. Protein sequence: CASSSAGLAGGEQYF.

This clonotype was counted at least ten times. The rearrangement joins TRBV4-2 to TRBJ2-7, with D perhaps TRBD1 or TRBD2 (5 bases each). There are 15 residues in the CDR3. Germline CDR1 is LGHNA and CDR2 is YNFKEQ. V lost 6 bases, J lost 2 bases, and 17 bases lay in between. CDR3 amino acids: CASSIGTDGPYEQYF. CDR3 coding DNA: TGTGCCAGCAGTATTGGGACGGATGGACCCTACGAGCAGTACTTC.

CDR3: CASSLKAASTTDTQYF. CDR3 bases: TGTGCCAGCAGCTTAAAGGCGGCATCCACCACAGATACGCAGTATTTT. This chain connects TRBV11-2 to TRBJ2-3; D call uncertain. The CDR3 covers 16 residues. The V end lost 2 bases, the J end lost 2 bases, and 14 bases lay between the germline ends. Germline CDR1 is SGHAT and CDR2 is FQNNGV.

Worth noting for this clonotype: A much larger clone lies a single base off, so this may be a read error. The chain is built from TRBV10-3 and TRBJ2-7; no firm D call. The CDR3 totals 12 residues. Germline V gives CDR1 ENHRY, CDR2 SYGVKD. The CDR3 is CAISVQPYKQYF. DNA for the CDR3: TGTGCCATCAGTGTACAGCCCTACAAGCAGTACTTC.

Ten or more counts support this clonotype. The J gene is TRBJ2-3, the V gene TRBV6-1, with 10 bases identical to TRBD1. Germline lookup yields CDR1 MNHNS and CDR2 SASEGT. Trimming removed 4 bases from V and 0 bases from J; junction bases left unmatched: 1. This CDR3 region has 15 residues. CDR3 residues: CASSVGQGSTDTQYF. The CDR3 nucleotides read TGTGCCAGCAGTGTGGGACAGGGGAGCACAGATACGCAGTATTTT.

This clonotype was counted ten times or more. In DNA, the CDR3 is TGTGCCAGCAGCTCAACCGGGACTAGCGGCCCCACAGATACGCAGTATTTT. Protein sequence: CASSSTGTSGPTDTQYF. J is TRBJ2-3 and V is TRBV7-3; 11 nucleotides match TRBD2. Germline CDR1 reads SGHTA; CDR2 reads FQGTGA. This CDR3 comprises 17 residues. V dropped 4 bases and J dropped 2; count of bases not matched to a gene: 8.

Ten or more counts support this clonotype. The V call is TRBV10-2, the J call TRBJ2-5; D remains unclear. Germline V gene lookup returns CDR1 WSHSY and CDR2 SAAADI. The CDR3 consists of 11 residues. The V and J ends lost 6 bases and 8 bases respectively, with 10 bases between them. CDR3 residues: CASSAAATQYF. In DNA, the CDR3 is TGCGCCAGCAGCGCCGCCGCAACCCAGTACTTC.

This clonotype was recorded at least ten times. The rearrangement joins TRBV20-1 to TRBJ2-7; D remains ambiguous. Trimming left V 6 bases short and J 1 base short, with 13 bases between. The CDR3 extends over 13 amino acids. From germline, CDR1 is DFQATT and CDR2 SNEGSKA (reference sequence). The chain's CDR3 is CSAYEPRSYEQYF. In DNA form, the CDR3 reads TGCAGTGCCTACGAACCGAGGTCCTACGAGCAGTACTTC.

A few counts support this clonotype. This chain uses TRBV9 with TRBJ1-1; possible D gene TRBD1, 5 bases. The germline V gene has CDR1 SGDLS and CDR2 YYNGEE. The CDR3 contains 13 residues. The germline V and J ends were trimmed by 0 bases and 8 bases, with 11 bases remaining between them. CDR3 region: CASSVVWGTEAFF. CDR3 in DNA: TGTGCCAGCAGCGTAGTGTGGGGGACCGAAGCTTTCTTT.

The CDR3 DNA reads TGTGCCAGCAGCTTGCAGGTAGGGGGGGGAGGACTCTCCTACAATGAGCAGTTCTTC. Protein sequence: CASSLQVGGGGLSYNEQFF. This rearrangement joins TRBV5-4 to TRBJ2-1, with D perhaps matching TRBD2 (7 bases). V lost 1 base and J lost 0, with 20 bases in between. The V gene's germline CDR1 is SGHNT and CDR2 YYREEE (reference sequence). The CDR3 has 19 residues.

Notes on this clonotype: The junction departs from the called germline gene at one end, perhaps through a read error. This chain links TRBV27 with TRBJ1-2, with 8 bases matching TRBD1. Germline V gene lookup returns CDR1 MNHEY and CDR2 SMNVEV (reference sequence). The CDR3 loop spans 14 amino acids. The CDR3 is CASSTDRGDYGDTF. CDR3 nucleotide sequence: TGTGCCAGCAGTACCGACAGGGGCGACTATGGCGACACCTTC.

This chain uses TRBV7-2 with TRBJ2-7; D is perhaps TRBD1 (7 bases). V lost 3 bases, J lost 3 bases, and 12 bases lay in between. Germline CDR1 and CDR2: SGHTA and FQGNSA. The CDR3 has 14 amino acids. CDR3 sequence (DNA): TGTGCCAGCAGCTTTCAGGGGGGCAGCTACGAGCAGTACTTC. It codes for CASSFQGGSYEQYF. The whole variable domain, filled in from reference TRBV7-2 and TRBJ2-7, reads GAGVSQSPSNKVTEKGKDVELRCDPISGHTALYWYRQSLGQGLEFLIYFQGNSAPDKSGLPSDRFSAERTGGSVSTLTIQRTQQEDSAVYLCASSFQGGSYEQYFGPGTRLTVT.

This clonotype was recorded many times. CDR3 sequence reads: CASRLSGTYEQYF. CDR3 in DNA: TGTGCCAGCAGGCTTTCGGGGACCTACGAGCAGTACTTC. This sequence joins TRBV7-2 and TRBJ2-7; D is possibly TRBD2 (5 bases). The CDR3 is 13 amino acids. The germline V gene encodes CDR1 SGHTA and CDR2 FQGNSA. V was cut by 6 bases and J by 2 bases, with 11 bases left in between.

This clonotype was counted many times. V and J are TRBV12-3 or TRBV12-4 and TRBJ1-2; D ambiguous. This CDR3 is 12 amino acids long. Trimming left V 5 bases short and J 5 bases short, with 9 bases between. CDR3 DNA sequence: TGTGCCAGCAGTCCCTCCGGGTATGGCTACACCTTC. Translation: CASSPSGYGYTF.